This is a list of T cell receptor beta chains from one sample in a study of cytomegalovirus exposure and HLA in healthy donors. Assay: immunoSEQ multiplex PCR; the TCRdb copy retains only in-frame clones and omits some. The data show roughly 120,000 clones, around three quarters seen once. What was sequenced was PBMCs. The receptors derive from a man under 40 in good health and CMV-seronegative. Each CDR3 is given with its conserved first and last residue. A D gene is named only where the DNA matches it firmly. Clone size is not always given. Where it is, it says once, few, many or a class for expanded clones.

clone size	D gene	V gene	J gene	CDR3 DNA	CDR3 protein
-	TRBD2	TRBV19	TRBJ2-1	TGTGCCAGTAGAAAAAACCTCCTAGCGGACCCCTACAATGAGCAGTTCTTC	CASRKNLLADPYNEQFF
-	TRBD2	TRBV7-9	TRBJ2-3	TGTGCCAGCAGCTACATGGGACTAGCAGTTAGCACAGATACGCAGTATTTT	CASSYMGLAVSTDTQYF
-	-	TRBV5-1	TRBJ2-2	TGCGCCAGCAGCTTGGCGGTTAACACCGGGGAGCTGGTTTTT	CASSLAVNTGELVF
-	-	TRBV28	TRBJ2-7	TGTGCCAGCAGGGGCCCGAGACGGCAGTACTTC	CASRGPRRQYF
-	-	TRBV6-5	TRBJ2-7	TGTGCCAGCAGTTATGGGGCGGAAGCGAGCCCCTACGAGCAGTACTTC	CASSYGAEASPYEQYF
once	TRBD1	TRBV2	TRBJ2-5	TGTGCCAGCAGAAGGGACAGGGAAAGAGAGACCCAGTACTTC	CASRRDRERETQYF
-	-	TRBV27	TRBJ2-5	TGTGCCAGCAGTCCGACCTTTGGACATCAAGAGACCCAGTACTTC	CASSPTFGHQETQYF
-	TRBD2	TRBV30	TRBJ2-7	TGTGCCTGGAGTGCCTGGACTAGCGGGCCCAATACCTACGAGCAGTACTTC	CAWSAWTSGPNTYEQYF
few	TRBD2	TRBV6-1	TRBJ2-7	TGTGCCAGCAGCCGGGGACTAGCGGGATGCGAGCAGTACTTC	CASSRGLAGCEQYF
-	-	TRBV7-6	TRBJ1-1	TGTGCCAGCAGCTTATCTGGGCAGAACACTGAAGCTTTCTTT	CASSLSGQNTEAFF
-	-	TRBV19	TRBJ2-2	TGTGCCAGTAGTTTCCCGGTAAACACCGGGGAGCTGTTTTTT	CASSFPVNTGELFF
medium-sized	-	TRBV9	TRBJ1-1	TGTGCCAGCAGCCCCGCAACGTGGCCTGACACTGAAGCTTTCTTT	CASSPATWPDTEAFF
-	-	TRBV7-9	TRBJ2-5	TGTGCCAGCAGCTTATTCGGACAACCGGAAGAGACCCAGTACTTC	CASSLFGQPEETQYF
-	-	TRBV10-3	TRBJ1-3	TGTGCCATCAGTGAGGCGGGGGGCGAGGGAAACACCATATATTTT	CAISEAGGEGNTIYF
once	TRBD1	TRBV9	TRBJ2-1	TGTGCCAGCAGCGTTACCGGGACAGGGGGCAATGAGCAGTTCTTC	CASSVTGTGGNEQFF